This T cell receptor (beta chain) was captured in a study of neurological immune-mediated disorders. TCRdb re-analysed the 5' RACE reads in MiXCR, keeping a single row per CDR3 protein. Of 65,000 to 80,000 distinct CDR3 sequences listed, roughly a sixth are singletons. Unsorted libraries used 2 million PBMCs kept at -80 degrees C. Trimming took 5 bases from V and 0 from J, leaving 15 bases between them. Per germline, CDR1 LNHNV and CDR2 YYDKDF (reference sequence). This CDR3 region has 16 residues. This chain uses TRBV15 with TRBJ2-3, with D tentatively TRBD1 or TRBD2 (6 bases each). Sequenced material: PBMCs. The TCR sequence derives from a woman between 40 and 50 years old in good health. CDR3 sequence: CATSATGGGSTDTQYF. CDR3 nucleotide sequence: TGTGCCACCAGCGCCACCGGGGGCGGCAGCACAGATACGCAGTATTTT. The full variable domain, its missing parts supplied by reference TRBV15 and TRBJ2-3, is DAMVIQNPRYQVTQFGKPVTLSCSQTLNHNVMYWYQQKSSQAPKLLFHYYDKDFNNEADTPDNFQSRRPNTSFCFLDIRSPGLGDTAMYLCATSATGGGSTDTQYFGPGTRLTVL.